This T cell receptor beta chain appears in the sequencing data of a study of cytomegalovirus exposure and HLA in healthy donors. General study results and limits: A list of approximately 160 TCR beta chains associated with cytomegalovirus was given. According to a subsequent analysis, TCR clusters identified in the first cohort showed a tendency to co-occur across the 100 to 150 validation repertoires. Both high specificity and high sensitivity reportedly marked the classifier's diagnosis of cytomegalovirus status.

Here immunoSEQ multiplex PCR was the method, and the copy in TCRdb shows in-frame clones only, minus some. Here the sample spans about 200,000 clones, 84% being singletons. Notes on this clone: What it recognizes is unknown.

From germline, CDR1 is MNHNY and CDR2 SVGAGI (reference sequence). CDR3 length: 15 amino acids. Between the trimmed V and J ends, which lost 2 bases and 8 bases, there was a span of 15 bases. The chain couples TRBV6-6 to TRBJ1-4, with a possible D match to TRBD1 (5 bases). The TCR originated in a woman aged 30 to 39 in good health and CMV-seropositive. Material: PBMCs. The CDR3 spells CASSYPAQGREKLFF. The CDR3 bases are TGTGCCAGCAGTTACCCGGCCCAGGGAAGGGAAAAACTGTTTTTT.